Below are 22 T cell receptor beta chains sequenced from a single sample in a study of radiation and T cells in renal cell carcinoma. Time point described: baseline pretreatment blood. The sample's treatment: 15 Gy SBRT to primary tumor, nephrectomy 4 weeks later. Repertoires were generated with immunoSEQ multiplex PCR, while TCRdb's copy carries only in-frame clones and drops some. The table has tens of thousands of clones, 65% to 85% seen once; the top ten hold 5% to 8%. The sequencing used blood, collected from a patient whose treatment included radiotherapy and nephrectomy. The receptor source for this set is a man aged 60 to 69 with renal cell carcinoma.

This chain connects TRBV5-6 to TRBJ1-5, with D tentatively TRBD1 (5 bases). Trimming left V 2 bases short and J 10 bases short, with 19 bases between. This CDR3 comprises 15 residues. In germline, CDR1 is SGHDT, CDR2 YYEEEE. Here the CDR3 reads CASSFGWQGLRPQHF. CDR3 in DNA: TGTGCCAGCAGCTTCGGGTGGCAGGGTCTTCGTCCCCAGCATTTT.

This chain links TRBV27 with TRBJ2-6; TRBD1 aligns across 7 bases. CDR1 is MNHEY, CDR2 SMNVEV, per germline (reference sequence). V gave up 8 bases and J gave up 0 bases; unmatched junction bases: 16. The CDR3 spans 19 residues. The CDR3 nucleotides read TGTGCCAGCTCCCCACTCGGGACAGCGGCCTTCTCTGGGGCCAACGTCCTGACTTTC. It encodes CASSPLGTAAFSGANVLTF.

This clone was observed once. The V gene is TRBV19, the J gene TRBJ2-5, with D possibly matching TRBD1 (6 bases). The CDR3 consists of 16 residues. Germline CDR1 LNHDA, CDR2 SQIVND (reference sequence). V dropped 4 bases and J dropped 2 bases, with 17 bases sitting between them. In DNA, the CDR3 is TGTGCCAGTAGTAGATCGGCAACAGGGAGACAAGAGACCCAGTACTTC. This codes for CASSRSATGRQETQYF.

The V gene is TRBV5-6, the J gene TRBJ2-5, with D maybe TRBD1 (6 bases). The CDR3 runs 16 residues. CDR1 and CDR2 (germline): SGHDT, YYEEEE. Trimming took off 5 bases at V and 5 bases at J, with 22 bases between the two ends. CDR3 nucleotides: TGTGCCAGCAGGTTTACAGGGTCATGGACGGGGGAGACCCAGTACTTC. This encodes CASRFTGSWTGETQYF.

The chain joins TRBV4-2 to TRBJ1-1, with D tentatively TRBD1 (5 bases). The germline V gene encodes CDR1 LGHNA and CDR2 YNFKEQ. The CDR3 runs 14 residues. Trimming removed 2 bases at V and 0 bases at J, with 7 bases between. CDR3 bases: TGTGCCAGCAGCCAACGACAGTTGAACACTGAAGCTTTCTTT. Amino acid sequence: CASSQRQLNTEAFF.

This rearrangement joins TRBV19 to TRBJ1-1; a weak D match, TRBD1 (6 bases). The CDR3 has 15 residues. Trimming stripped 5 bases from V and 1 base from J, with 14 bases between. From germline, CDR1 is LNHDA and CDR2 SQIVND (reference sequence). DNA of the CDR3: TGTGCCAGTAGTGTACAGGGTACGTGGAACACTGAAGCTTTCTTT. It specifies CASSVQGTWNTEAFF.

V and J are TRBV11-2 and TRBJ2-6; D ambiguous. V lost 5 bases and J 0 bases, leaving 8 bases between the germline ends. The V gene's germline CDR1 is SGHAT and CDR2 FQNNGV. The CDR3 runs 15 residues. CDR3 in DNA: TGTGCCAGCAGCCCCGGCTCCTCTGGGGCCAACGTCCTGACTTTC. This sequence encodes CASSPGSSGANVLTF.

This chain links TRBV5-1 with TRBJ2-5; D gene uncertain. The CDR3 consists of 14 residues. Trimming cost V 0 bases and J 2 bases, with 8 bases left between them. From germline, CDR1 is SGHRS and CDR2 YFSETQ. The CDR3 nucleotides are TGCGCCAGCAGCTTGGGTCAGGCTCAAGAGACCCAGTACTTC. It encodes CASSLGQAQETQYF.

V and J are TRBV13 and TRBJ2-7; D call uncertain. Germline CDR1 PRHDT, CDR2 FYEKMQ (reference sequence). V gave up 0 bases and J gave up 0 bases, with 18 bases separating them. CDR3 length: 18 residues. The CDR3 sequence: CASSLGLREPLSSYEQYF. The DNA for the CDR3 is TGTGCCAGCAGCTTAGGCCTAAGGGAACCCTTGAGCTCCTACGAGCAGTACTTC. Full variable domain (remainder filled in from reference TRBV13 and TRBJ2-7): AAGVIQSPRHLIKEKRETATLKCYPIPRHDTVYWYQQGPGQDPQFLISFYEKMQSDKGSIPDRFSAQQFSDYHSELNMSSLELGDSALYFCASSLGLREPLSSYEQYFGPGTRLTVT.

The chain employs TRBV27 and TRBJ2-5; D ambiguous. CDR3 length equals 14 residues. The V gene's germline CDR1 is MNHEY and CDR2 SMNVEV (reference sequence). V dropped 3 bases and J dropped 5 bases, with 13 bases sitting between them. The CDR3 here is CASSFVATVETQYF. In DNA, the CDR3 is TGTGCCAGCAGTTTCGTGGCTACGGTCGAGACCCAGTACTTC.

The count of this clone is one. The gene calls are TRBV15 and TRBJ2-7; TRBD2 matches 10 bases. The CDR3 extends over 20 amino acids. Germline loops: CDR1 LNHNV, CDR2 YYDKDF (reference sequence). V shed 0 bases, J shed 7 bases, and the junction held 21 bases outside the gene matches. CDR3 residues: CATSRDHPSGGGSPYHEQYF. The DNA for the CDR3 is TGTGCCACCAGCAGAGATCACCCTAGCGGGGGAGGATCCCCCTACCATGAGCAGTACTTC.

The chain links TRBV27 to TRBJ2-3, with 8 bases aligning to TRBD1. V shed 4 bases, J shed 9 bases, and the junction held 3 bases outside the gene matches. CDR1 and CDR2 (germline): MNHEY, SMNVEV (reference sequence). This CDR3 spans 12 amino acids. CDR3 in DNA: TGTGCCAGCAGTTGGACAGGGCAAACGCAGTATTTT. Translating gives CASSWTGQTQYF.

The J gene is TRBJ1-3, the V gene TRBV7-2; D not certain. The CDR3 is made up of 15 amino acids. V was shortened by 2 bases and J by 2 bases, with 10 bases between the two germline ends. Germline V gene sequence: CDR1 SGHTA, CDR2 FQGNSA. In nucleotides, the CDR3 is TGTGCCAGCAGCTTATCTGCACGGACTGGAAACACCATATATTTT. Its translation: CASSLSARTGNTIYF.

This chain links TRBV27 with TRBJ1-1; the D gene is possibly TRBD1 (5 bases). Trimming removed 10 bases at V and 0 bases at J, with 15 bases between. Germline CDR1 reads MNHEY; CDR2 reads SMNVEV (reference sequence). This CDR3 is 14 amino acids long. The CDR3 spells CATAPRGLNTEAFF. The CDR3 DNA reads TGTGCCACCGCCCCCCGGGGCCTGAACACTGAAGCTTTCTTT.

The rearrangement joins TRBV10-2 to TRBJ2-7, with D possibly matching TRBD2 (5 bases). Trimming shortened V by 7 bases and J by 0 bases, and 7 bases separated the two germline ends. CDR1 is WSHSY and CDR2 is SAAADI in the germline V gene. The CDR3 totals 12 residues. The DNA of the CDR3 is TGCGCCAGCACCACTAGCTCCTACGAGCAGTACTTC. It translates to CASTTSSYEQYF.

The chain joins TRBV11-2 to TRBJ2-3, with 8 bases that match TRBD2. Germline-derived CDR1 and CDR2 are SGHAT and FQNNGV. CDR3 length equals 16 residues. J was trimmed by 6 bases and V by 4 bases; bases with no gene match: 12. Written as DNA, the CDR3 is TGTGCCAGCAGCTCGCAAGGACTAGCCCAGGGGGATACGCAGTATTTT. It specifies CASSSQGLAQGDTQYF.

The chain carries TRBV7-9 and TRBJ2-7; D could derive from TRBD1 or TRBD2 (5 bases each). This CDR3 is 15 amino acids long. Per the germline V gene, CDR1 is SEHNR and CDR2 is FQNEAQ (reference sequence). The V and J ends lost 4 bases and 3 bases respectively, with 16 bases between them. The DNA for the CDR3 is TGTGCCAGCAGCTACCCAGGGAGAGGGGTCTACGAGCAGTACTTC. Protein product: CASSYPGRGVYEQYF. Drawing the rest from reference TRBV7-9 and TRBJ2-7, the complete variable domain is DTGVSQNPRHKITKRGQNVTFRCDPISEHNRLYWYRQTLGQGPEFLTYFQNEAQLEKSRLLSDRFSAERPKGSFSTLEIQRTEQGDSAMYLCASSYPGRGVYEQYFGPGTRLTVT.

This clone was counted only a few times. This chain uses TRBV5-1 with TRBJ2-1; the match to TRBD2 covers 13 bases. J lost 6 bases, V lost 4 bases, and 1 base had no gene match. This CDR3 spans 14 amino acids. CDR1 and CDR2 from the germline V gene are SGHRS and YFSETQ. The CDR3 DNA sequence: TGCGCCAGCAGCCGGACTAGCGGGAGCAATGAGCAGTTCTTC. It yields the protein CASSRTSGSNEQFF.

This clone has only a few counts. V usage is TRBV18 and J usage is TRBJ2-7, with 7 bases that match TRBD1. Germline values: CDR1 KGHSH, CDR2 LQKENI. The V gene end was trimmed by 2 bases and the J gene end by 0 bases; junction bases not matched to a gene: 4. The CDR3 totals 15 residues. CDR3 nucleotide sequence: TGTGCCAGCTCACCAAAGGCAGGGGGCTCCTACGAGCAGTACTTC. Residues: CASSPKAGGSYEQYF.

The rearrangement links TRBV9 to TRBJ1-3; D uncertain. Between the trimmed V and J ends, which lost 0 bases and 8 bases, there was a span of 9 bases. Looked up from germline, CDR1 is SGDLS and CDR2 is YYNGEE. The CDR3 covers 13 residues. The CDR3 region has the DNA TGTGCCAGCAGCGTAGTACTCGGGGACACCATATATTTT. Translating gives CASSVVLGDTIYF. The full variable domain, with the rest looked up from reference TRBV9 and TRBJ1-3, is DSGVTQTPKHLITATGQRVTLRCSPRSGDLSVYWYQQSLDQGLQFLIQYYNGEERAKGNILERFSAQQFPDLHSELNLSSLELGDSALYFCASSVVLGDTIYFGEGSWLTVV.

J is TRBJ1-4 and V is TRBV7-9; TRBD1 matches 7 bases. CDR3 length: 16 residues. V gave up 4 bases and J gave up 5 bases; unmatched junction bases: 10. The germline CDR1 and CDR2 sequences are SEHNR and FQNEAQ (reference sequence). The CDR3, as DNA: TGTGCCAGCAGCTCCCGACCGGGACAGAGAAATGAAAAACTGTTTTTT. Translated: CASSSRPGQRNEKLFF.

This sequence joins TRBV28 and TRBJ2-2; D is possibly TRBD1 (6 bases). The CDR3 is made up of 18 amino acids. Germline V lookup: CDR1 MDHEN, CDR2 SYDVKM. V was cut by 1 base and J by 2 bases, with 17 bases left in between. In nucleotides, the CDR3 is TGTGCCAGCAGTTTATTCCGTAGGGGGTTCGAAAACACCGGGGAGCTGTTTTTT. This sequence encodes CASSLFRRGFENTGELFF.